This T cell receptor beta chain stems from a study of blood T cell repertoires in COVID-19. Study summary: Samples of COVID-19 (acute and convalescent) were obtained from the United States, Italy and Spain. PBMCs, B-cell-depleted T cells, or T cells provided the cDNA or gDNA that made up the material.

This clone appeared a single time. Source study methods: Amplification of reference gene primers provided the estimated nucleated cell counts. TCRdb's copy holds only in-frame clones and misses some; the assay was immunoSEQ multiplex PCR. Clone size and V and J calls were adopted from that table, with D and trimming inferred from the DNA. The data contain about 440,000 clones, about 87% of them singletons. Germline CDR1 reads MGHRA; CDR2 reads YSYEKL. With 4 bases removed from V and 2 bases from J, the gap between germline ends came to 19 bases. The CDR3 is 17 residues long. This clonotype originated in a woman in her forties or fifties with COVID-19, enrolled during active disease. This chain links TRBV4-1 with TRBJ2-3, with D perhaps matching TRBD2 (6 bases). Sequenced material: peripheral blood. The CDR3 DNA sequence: TGCGCCAGCAGCCCCTCTCGAGGAGGGGCCCCCACAGATACGCAGTATTTT. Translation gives CASSPSRGGAPTDTQYF.